The rows below give T cell receptor beta chains drawn from one sample of a study of blood T cell repertoires in COVID-19. The method was immunoSEQ multiplex PCR; TCRdb's version includes in-frame clones alone and lacks a portion of them. The profile shows 180,000 or so clones, about 82% of them singletons. Sequenced sample: PBMCs or T cells enriched from blood (not recorded which). The receptors here all came from a woman aged 30 to 39 who had recovered from COVID-19. CDR3s include the opening cysteine and the closing phenylalanine or tryptophan. D genes are given only for firm matches. Not every row has a clone size; where given, it reads once, few, many or a size class.

J	V	size	D	DNA	CDR3
TRBJ1-6	TRBV19	many	.	TGTGCCAGTAGTATGCCGCAGGGGCTAGGATCACCCCTCCACTTT	CASSMPQGLGSPLHF
TRBJ2-2	TRBV4-1	.	.	TGCGCCAGCGAGCGACAGATGAACACCGGGGAGCTGTTTTTT	CASERQMNTGELFF
TRBJ2-5	TRBV5-1	.	TRBD1	TGCGCCAGCAGCTTGGGGCAGGGGGCAGGGGAGACCCAGTACTTC	CASSLGQGAGETQYF
TRBJ1-5	TRBV5-4	.	TRBD1	TGTGCCAGCAGCGGGGACAGGGGAGATCAGCCCCAGCATTTT	CASSGDRGDQPQHF
TRBJ2-7	TRBV2	few	.	TGTGCCAGCAGTCCAGTGGGTCCAGGGAGGGAGCAGTACTTC	CASSPVGPGREQYF
TRBJ2-7	TRBV28	.	.	TGTGCCAGCGTAGCTCCTAACTCTCACGAGCAGTACTTC	CASVAPNSHEQYF
TRBJ1-5	TRBV5-5	.	.	TGTGCCAGCAGCTTGAGAGGAGACCTCGGGGAGAATCAGCCCCAGCATTTT	CASSLRGDLGENQPQHF
TRBJ1-2	TRBV9	.	TRBD1	TGTGCCAGCAGTTACAGCGGGACAGGGCGAGGCTACACCTTC	CASSYSGTGRGYTF
TRBJ1-5	TRBV27	.	.	TGTGCCAGCAGTTTAGAGCGGGGCCAGCCCCAGCATTTT	CASSLERGQPQHF
TRBJ2-7	TRBV6-5	.	TRBD2	TGTGCCAGCAGTAGAAGCGGGATTAACCTCTACGAGCAGTACTTC	CASSRSGINLYEQYF
TRBJ2-7	TRBV28	.	TRBD1	TGTGCCAGCAGTTTAACACGACAGGGCCAGTACTTC	CASSLTRQGQYF
TRBJ1-1	TRBV2	few	.	TGTGCCAGCAGTGAAGATATTGGAGGGAACACTGAAGCTTTCTTT	CASSEDIGGNTEAFF
TRBJ1-2	TRBV27	.	TRBD1	TGTGCCAGCAGTTTTTCTGATCGACAGGGGGCGAGTGGCTACACCTTC	CASSFSDRQGASGYTF
TRBJ2-3	TRBV6-1	.	.	TGTGCCAGCAGTGAAACAGTAAGCCACGATACGCAGTATTTT	CASSETVSHDTQYF
TRBJ2-5	TRBV7-9	.	TRBD2	TGTGCCAGCAGCTCCTCTGGACTAGCGGGAGTTGTTCCAGAGACCCAGTACTTC	CASSSSGLAGVVPETQYF
TRBJ2-7	TRBV9	.	.	TGTGCCAGCAGCGTAGGGCAGAACTACGAGCAGTACTTC	CASSVGQNYEQYF
TRBJ2-3	TRBV28	.	.	TGTGCCAGCAGTTCCCTCCTCAGTGGCAGCACAGATACGCAGTATTTT	CASSSLLSGSTDTQYF
TRBJ1-6	TRBV4-1	.	TRBD1	TGCGCCAGCAGGGTAGTACAGGGGACGGCGGATTCACCCCTCCACTTT	CASRVVQGTADSPLHF
TRBJ2-1	TRBV28	.	TRBD2	TGTGCCAGCACCACTAGCGGGACTCGGAATGAGCAGTTCTTC	CASTTSGTRNEQFF
TRBJ2-6	TRBV15	.	TRBD2	TGTGCCACCAGCATGGGACTAGCGGGAGGGAGCTCTGGGGCCAACGTCCTGACTTTC	CATSMGLAGGSSGANVLTF
TRBJ2-3	TRBV4-1	.	TRBD1	TGCGCCAGCAGCCAAGCGACAGGGGGGGGCACAGATACGCAGTATTTT	CASSQATGGGTDTQYF
TRBJ2-3	TRBV9	.	.	TGTGCCAGCAGCCCCTCGGGAGATACGCAGTATTTT	CASSPSGDTQYF
TRBJ1-4	TRBV9	.	TRBD1	TGTGCCAGCACCGACAGGGACGATGAAAAACTGTTTTTT	CASTDRDDEKLFF
TRBJ2-1	TRBV18	.	.	TGTGCCAGCTCCAGGTATACCCAGGGGTCTTCCTACAATGAGCAGTTCTTC	CASSRYTQGSSYNEQFF
TRBJ2-1	TRBV2	.	.	TGTGCCAGCAGCCAAATGGGGGGCTCCTACAATGAGCAGTTCTTC	CASSQMGGSYNEQFF
TRBJ2-4	TRBV19	.	TRBD2	TGTGCCAGTAGTAACGGGCGGGAGGTCAAAAACATTCAGTACTTC	CASSNGREVKNIQYF
TRBJ2-1	TRBV4-2	.	.	TGTGCCAAAAGGGGTGTTGAGCAGTTCTTC	CAKRGVEQFF